The clone carrying this T cell receptor (beta chain) was counted between two and nine times. Its matching antigen is unknown. The entry originates in a study of T-cell memory formation after mild COVID-19. Findings of the study overall: CD8+ contracting clones occupied EMRA, while CD4+ ones occupied mainly CM and EM.

TCRdb reanalysed the 5' RACE reads using MiXCR and keeps one entry per CDR3 protein. Of approximately 570,000 distinct CDR3 sequences in the sample, more than 15% were seen once. The origin of this receptor is an adult woman who had mild COVID-19 (a few samples of this study predate the infection). Cell type and time point are not known. The source material was PBMCs or a T cell subset sorted from them (not recorded which).

CDR3 in amino acids: CASSQDSPYTGVGEQYF. CDR3 sequence (DNA): TGTGCCAGCAGCCAAGATAGCCCCTACACAGGGGTGGGCGAGCAGTACTTC. The V gene is TRBV4-2, the J gene TRBJ2-7, with 7 bases lining up with TRBD1. The CDR3 spans 17 residues. CDR1 is LGHNA and CDR2 is YNFKEQ in the germline V gene. V was clipped by 0 bases and J by 6 bases; unmatched bases: 14.